There are a few counts of the clone carrying this T cell receptor beta chain. Its antigen is currently unknown. This sample was taken from a study of CD8 T cells in ankylosing spondylitis. Overall study findings and caveats: Previous work reported some of these motif variants in the synovial fluid and blood of reactive arthritis. Seemingly characteristic of ankylosing spondylitis blood was a TCR beta motif consisting of under ten highly homologous variants. Relatively scarce in peripheral blood, disease-linked clones were CD8+.

V lost 5 bases, J lost 10 bases, and 5 bases stayed unmatched. CDR1 is SGDLS, CDR2 YYNGEE, per germline. This CDR3 is 13 amino acids long. Making use of molecular barcodes, quantitative 5'-RACE generated TCR beta libraries. TCRdb reprocessed the 5' RACE reads via MiXCR and lists one record per CDR3 protein. This table has just under 550,000 distinct CDR3 sequences, roughly 13% appearing once. The sample comprised blood, either unsorted or a sorted T cell fraction (not recorded which). The source is a male donor with ankylosing spondylitis. The chain has TRBV9 and TRBJ1-6; 8 bases fit TRBD1. DNA for the CDR3: TGTGCCAGCAGTCGGACAGGGAACTCACCCCTCCACTTT. It is translated as CASSRTGNSPLHF.